The next 23 T cell receptor beta chains were all read from a single sample in a study of blood T cell repertoires in COVID-19. Method: immunoSEQ multiplex PCR; TCRdb's copy keeps in-frame clones and lacks some. The top ten clones hold 12% to 15% of a sample with roughly 69,000 clones, around 80% of them seen once. What was sequenced was peripheral blood. These TCRs come from a man aged 60 to 69 with COVID-19, enrolled during active disease.

This chain uses TRBV6-1 with TRBJ1-2; tentative D call: TRBD1 (5 bases). The V and J ends lost 2 bases and 5 bases respectively, with 12 bases between them. CDR1 MNHNS and CDR2 SASEGT come from the germline V gene. The CDR3 consists of 14 residues. Here the CDR3 reads CASSESGAGYGYTF. CDR3 bases: TGTGCCAGCAGTGAAAGCGGGGCGGGGTATGGCTACACCTTC.

The chain combines TRBV18 with TRBJ2-1, with D unclear. The CDR3 has 11 amino acids. CDR1 is KGHSH, CDR2 LQKENI, per germline. V lost 10 bases and J lost 4, with 8 bases in between. CDR3 loop: CAISRYNEQFF. The CDR3 DNA reads TGTGCCATTTCGAGGTACAATGAGCAGTTCTTC.

This chain links TRBV10-1 with TRBJ2-1; the match to TRBD2 covers 8 bases. The CDR3 is made up of 18 amino acids. V trimming: 4 bases; J trimming: 0 bases; junction bases outside the gene matches: 11. Germline assignment: CDR1 WNHNN and CDR2 SYGVQD (reference sequence). CDR3 in DNA: TGCGCCAGCAGTGGGCCACTTAGCGGGAATTACTCCTACAATGAGCAGTTCTTC. Translating gives CASSGPLSGNYSYNEQFF.

The chain recombines TRBV5-6 with TRBJ1-2, with 9 positions matching TRBD1. V gave up 2 bases and J gave up 7 bases; unmatched junction bases: 6. The CDR3 covers 14 residues. The germline V gene has CDR1 SGHDT and CDR2 YYEEEE. CDR3 sequence reads: CASSLLGQGRGYTF. CDR3 sequence (DNA): TGTGCCAGCAGCTTACTGGGACAGGGTCGTGGCTACACCTTC.

The chain carries TRBV9 and TRBJ1-6; 7 bases fit TRBD1. V dropped 3 bases and J dropped 9; count of bases not matched to a gene: 9. The germline gives CDR1 SGDLS, CDR2 YYNGEE. The CDR3 contains 15 residues. As DNA, the CDR3 is TGTGCCAGCAGCGGGGAACAGGGGTACGGTTCACCCCTCCACTTT. Amino acids: CASSGEQGYGSPLHF.

V is TRBV7-9 and J is TRBJ2-2, with 8 bases that match TRBD1. CDR3 length: 17 residues. Germline trimming cut 2 bases from V and 5 bases from J; bases unmatched to any gene: 10. Germline V gene sequence: CDR1 SEHNR, CDR2 FQNEAQ (reference sequence). CDR3 coding DNA: TGTGCCAGCAGCTTAACACCTAGACAGGGGAAAACCGGGGAGCTGTTTTTT. This encodes CASSLTPRQGKTGELFF.

The rearrangement links TRBV9 to TRBJ2-3; the D gene is possibly TRBD2 (6 bases). Germline V gene sequence: CDR1 SGDLS, CDR2 YYNGEE. V dropped 0 bases and J dropped 6 bases, with 17 bases sitting between them. The CDR3 has 16 residues. The CDR3 here is CASSVARGLGGDTQYF. The CDR3, as DNA: TGTGCCAGCAGCGTAGCTAGGGGACTTGGTGGTGATACGCAGTATTTT.

The chain links TRBV30 to TRBJ1-1; D may be TRBD1 (5 bases). The CDR3 extends over 12 amino acids. Germline CDR1 GTSNPN, CDR2 SVGIG (reference sequence). The V end lost 6 bases, the J end lost 2 bases, and 10 bases lay between the germline ends. Here the CDR3 reads CACKDSNTEAFF. The CDR3 DNA reads TGTGCCTGTAAAGACAGCAACACTGAAGCTTTCTTT.

The V gene is TRBV2, the J gene TRBJ2-5; 9 bases fit TRBD2. CDR3 length: 17 residues. The germline gives CDR1 SNHLY, CDR2 FYNNEI. V shed 7 bases and J 1 base; nucleotides not matched to a gene: 13. In DNA form, the CDR3 reads TGTGCCAGCACCCCCTCAGGGGCGGGGGGGCGCCAAGAGACCCAGTACTTC. Amino acid sequence: CASTPSGAGGRQETQYF.

V and J are TRBV9 and TRBJ2-7; the match to TRBD2 covers 7 bases. This CDR3 contains 16 residues. In germline, CDR1 is SGDLS, CDR2 YYNGEE. Germline trimming cut 3 bases from V and 7 bases from J; bases unmatched to any gene: 16. This CDR3 reads CASSGGSTSTGKEQYF. CDR3 in DNA: TGTGCCAGCAGCGGTGGGTCGACTAGCACCGGTAAAGAGCAGTACTTC.

The chain is built from TRBV5-5 and TRBJ2-7, with 7 bases lining up with TRBD1. V trimming: 8 bases; J trimming: 3 bases; junction bases outside the gene matches: 8. The CDR3 runs to 13 residues. Germline V gene lookup returns CDR1 SGHKS and CDR2 YYEKEE (reference sequence). The CDR3 bases are TGTGCCAGTATCCCGGGACAGAGCTACGAGCAGTACTTC. This translates into CASIPGQSYEQYF.

The chain uses TRBV28 and TRBJ1-6; 8 bases match TRBD1. The V gene's germline CDR1 is MDHEN and CDR2 SYDVKM. The CDR3 covers 16 residues. V dropped 7 bases and J dropped 8; count of bases not matched to a gene: 13. Here the CDR3 DNA reads TGTGCCAGCAACTCCTTAGGACAGGGAATCGATTCACCCCTCCACTTT. Amino acid sequence: CASNSLGQGIDSPLHF. Full variable domain (rest looked up from reference TRBV28 and TRBJ1-6): DVKVTQSSRYLVKRTGEKVFLECVQDMDHENMFWYRQDPGLGLRLIYFSYDVKMKEKGDIPEGYSVSREKKERFSLILESASTNQTSMYLCASNSLGQGIDSPLHFGNGTRLTVT.

V and J are TRBV5-1 and TRBJ2-5; 8 positions agree with TRBD1. Germline CDR1 and CDR2: SGHRS and YFSETQ. V shed 4 bases and J 4 bases; nucleotides not matched to a gene: 6. The CDR3 has 14 amino acids. Here the CDR3 reads CASSRGTGVETQYF. For the CDR3, the DNA is TGCGCCAGCAGCAGAGGGACAGGCGTAGAGACCCAGTACTTC.

The gene calls are TRBV9 and TRBJ1-2; D gene ambiguous. The CDR3 is 14 amino acids. V dropped 4 bases and J dropped 7 bases, with 17 bases sitting between them. In germline, CDR1 is SGDLS, CDR2 YYNGEE. CDR3 sequence (DNA): TGTGCCAGCAGCTCCCCGGGCCCGGGAGGTGGCTACACCTTC. This sequence encodes CASSSPGPGGGYTF.

The CDR3: CASSLAGLLGADTQYF. As DNA, the CDR3 is TGCGCCAGCAGCTTGGCCGGTTTATTAGGGGCAGATACGCAGTATTTT. The J gene is TRBJ2-3, the V gene TRBV5-1; a weak D match, TRBD1 (5 bases). Trimming cost V 0 bases and J 4 bases, with 15 bases left between them. CDR3 length: 16 amino acids. Germline V gene sequence: CDR1 SGHRS, CDR2 YFSETQ.

This rearrangement joins TRBV6-5 to TRBJ1-2, with TRBD1 matching over 9 bases. Germline V lookup: CDR1 MNHEY, CDR2 SVGAGI. This CDR3 has 13 residues. Unmatched junction bases numbered 2, after V lost 6 bases and J lost 3 bases. This chain's CDR3 is CASRRTGDYGYTF. CDR3 DNA sequence: TGTGCCAGCAGAAGGACAGGGGACTATGGCTACACCTTC.

The chain recombines TRBV7-2 with TRBJ2-1; TRBD2 aligns across 7 bases. In germline, CDR1 is SGHTA, CDR2 FQGNSA. The V and J ends lost 3 bases and 4 bases, in that order; junction bases with no gene match: 6. The CDR3 totals 15 residues. CDR3: CASSLSLAGYNEQFF. The CDR3 DNA is TGTGCCAGCAGCTTGAGCTTAGCGGGTTACAATGAGCAGTTCTTC. The full variable domain, rest sourced from reference TRBV7-2 and TRBJ2-1, is GAGVSQSPSNKVTEKGKDVELRCDPISGHTALYWYRQSLGQGLEFLIYFQGNSAPDKSGLPSDRFSAERTGGSVSTLTIQRTQQEDSAVYLCASSLSLAGYNEQFFGPGTRLTVL.

This clone was counted between two and nine times. The chain is built from TRBV4-2 and TRBJ2-6; D not certain. Germline CDR1 LGHNA, CDR2 YNFKEQ. V was trimmed by 0 bases and J by 4 bases, leaving 7 bases between them. This CDR3 has 15 amino acids. The CDR3 DNA reads TGTGCCAGCAGCCAAGAGTTCTCCGGGGCCAACGTCCTGACTTTC. It encodes CASSQEFSGANVLTF.

The gene calls are TRBV9 and TRBJ2-7; perhaps TRBD1 as D (6 bases). This CDR3 has 14 residues. Germline values: CDR1 SGDLS, CDR2 YYNGEE. Trimming left V 3 bases short and J 0 bases short, with 10 bases between. The DNA of the CDR3 is TGTGCCAGCAGCGGACAGGATTTCTCCTACGAGCAGTACTTC. Protein product: CASSGQDFSYEQYF.

The rearrangement links TRBV19 to TRBJ1-5; D gene ambiguous. The CDR3 has 15 amino acids. Trimming took 6 bases from V and 0 from J, leaving 12 bases between them. Germline V CDR1 and CDR2: LNHDA, SQIVND (reference sequence). CDR3 residues: CASSPGAYSNQPQHF. In DNA, the CDR3 is TGTGCCAGTAGCCCGGGAGCCTATAGCAATCAGCCCCAGCATTTT.

V is TRBV12-3 or TRBV12-4 and J is TRBJ1-5; 11 bases are a match to TRBD1. CDR3 length equals 13 residues. The ends lost 8 bases at V and 6 bases at J; junction bases unmatched: 3. CDR3 sequence reads: CASGGTGGQPQHF. In DNA, the CDR3 is TGTGCCAGCGGAGGGACAGGGGGTCAGCCCCAGCATTTT.

In the case of this clone: The junction departs from the called germline gene at one end, perhaps through a read error. The rearrangement uses TRBV4-2 and TRBJ2-7; possibly TRBD2 for D (6 bases). The CDR3 spans 15 residues. Germline CDR1 and CDR2: LGHNA and YNFKEQ. CDR3 sequence reads: CASSPVGSASDEQYF. The CDR3, as DNA: TGTGCCAGCAGTCCCGTCGGGAGCGCCTCCGACGAGCAGTACTTC.

This clone occurred once. The V gene is TRBV28, the J gene TRBJ1-6, with TRBD1 matching 8 bases. V was clipped by 6 bases and J by 8 bases; unmatched bases: 3. This CDR3 region has 13 residues. From germline, CDR1 is MDHEN and CDR2 SYDVKM. CDR3 nucleotides: TGTGCCAGCAGGCGGGACAGGTATTCACCCCTCCACTTT. Translating it yields CASRRDRYSPLHF. Supplemented by reference TRBV28 and TRBJ1-6, the full variable domain reads DVKVTQSSRYLVKRTGEKVFLECVQDMDHENMFWYRQDPGLGLRLIYFSYDVKMKEKGDIPEGYSVSREKKERFSLILESASTNQTSMYLCASRRDRYSPLHFGNGTRLTVT.